This is a list of T cell receptor beta chains from one sample in a study of early T cells in non-severe SARS-CoV-2 infection. MiXCR, run by TCRdb on the 5' RACE reads, gives a single entry per CDR3 protein. The repertoire holds about 22,000 distinct CDR3 sequences, with under 5% as singletons. The sequencing sample was made of whole blood. The source is an adult who was a healthcare worker with PCR-confirmed SARS-CoV-2 infection or an uninfected control (not recorded which). CDR3s include the opening cysteine and the closing phenylalanine or tryptophan. Each record gives: J gene, V gene, CDR3 protein.

j_gene: TRBJ2-7
v_gene: TRBV29-1
CDR3aa: CSVEAPRAGQGPEQYF

j_gene: TRBJ2-1
v_gene: TRBV19
CDR3aa: CASSRALGSYNEQFF

j_gene: TRBJ2-1
v_gene: TRBV29-1
CDR3aa: CSVVRVESPHPRNEQFF

j_gene: TRBJ2-3
v_gene: TRBV11-2
CDR3aa: CASSLGSPLAVVGDTQYF

j_gene: TRBJ1-2
v_gene: TRBV3-1
CDR3aa: CASSHSSQGGTAAYGYTF

j_gene: TRBJ2-3
v_gene: TRBV6-1
CDR3aa: CASSEWPSAGITDTQYF

j_gene: TRBJ2-1
v_gene: TRBV7-8
CDR3aa: CASSLVVLAGGPWNEQFF

j_gene: TRBJ2-7
v_gene: TRBV6-4
CDR3aa: CASSETVRALQYF

j_gene: TRBJ2-4
v_gene: TRBV19
CDR3aa: CASSSRSYKNIQYF

j_gene: TRBJ2-7
v_gene: TRBV7-9
CDR3aa: CASSLAGGDQGEQYF

j_gene: TRBJ2-1
v_gene: TRBV5-1
CDR3aa: CASSKSDWEQFF

j_gene: TRBJ1-3
v_gene: TRBV5-1
CDR3aa: CASSLEAGSSGNTIYF

j_gene: TRBJ2-1
v_gene: TRBV29-1
CDR3aa: CSVVGDRNEQFF

j_gene: TRBJ2-3
v_gene: TRBV20-1
CDR3aa: CSASWVAGVTDTQYF

j_gene: TRBJ1-1
v_gene: TRBV30
CDR3aa: CAWGRGHESEAFF

j_gene: TRBJ2-5
v_gene: TRBV29-1
CDR3aa: CSVNREGVQETQYF

j_gene: TRBJ2-5
v_gene: TRBV7-2
CDR3aa: CASSSYDTPAQETQYF

j_gene: TRBJ1-1
v_gene: TRBV6-5
CDR3aa: CASSYSKNTEAFF

j_gene: TRBJ2-4
v_gene: TRBV19
CDR3aa: CASSMYPGGEYNIQYF

j_gene: TRBJ2-7
v_gene: TRBV5-1
CDR3aa: CASSLGHRSYEQYF

j_gene: TRBJ2-7
v_gene: TRBV6-2/TRBV6-3
CDR3aa: CASSYTGVGFYEQYF

j_gene: TRBJ2-3
v_gene: TRBV6-5
CDR3aa: CASRPTRVSADTQYF

j_gene: TRBJ2-3
v_gene: TRBV5-6
CDR3aa: CASSAGTTDTQYF

j_gene: TRBJ2-3
v_gene: TRBV24-1
CDR3aa: CATSDSASSSTDTQYF

j_gene: TRBJ2-3
v_gene: TRBV11-2
CDR3aa: CASSLRRDTQYF

j_gene: TRBJ2-1
v_gene: TRBV5-1
CDR3aa: CASSLQQSNEQFF

j_gene: TRBJ2-3
v_gene: TRBV7-9
CDR3aa: CASSSGTSGDTQYF

j_gene: TRBJ2-4
v_gene: TRBV7-9
CDR3aa: CASSNNRVSAKNIQYF

j_gene: TRBJ1-2
v_gene: TRBV5-4
CDR3aa: CASSLDSVSYGYTF

j_gene: TRBJ1-5
v_gene: TRBV20-1
CDR3aa: CSARDRDDSDSNQPQHF

j_gene: TRBJ2-7
v_gene: TRBV18
CDR3aa: CASSPVPGTSSYEQYF

j_gene: TRBJ1-1
v_gene: TRBV4-3
CDR3aa: CASSQDPHTLGGRNTEAFF

j_gene: TRBJ2-1
v_gene: TRBV7-8
CDR3aa: CASTRGLAGAGISYNEQFF

j_gene: TRBJ2-7
v_gene: TRBV11-2
CDR3aa: CASSFGIGSTYEQYF

j_gene: TRBJ2-2
v_gene: TRBV5-1
CDR3aa: CASSSLSGPGELFF

j_gene: TRBJ1-1
v_gene: TRBV29-1
CDR3aa: CSVVDRMNTEAFF

j_gene: TRBJ1-1
v_gene: TRBV7-9
CDR3aa: CASSLTGTNTEAFF

j_gene: TRBJ1-5
v_gene: TRBV19
CDR3aa: CASSIKGDQPQHF

j_gene: TRBJ2-7
v_gene: TRBV7-2
CDR3aa: CASSPGTEYEQYF

j_gene: TRBJ2-5
v_gene: TRBV6-5
CDR3aa: CASSGMGAGETQYF

j_gene: TRBJ2-7
v_gene: TRBV14
CDR3aa: CASSPSRIYYEQYF

j_gene: TRBJ1-2
v_gene: TRBV11-2
CDR3aa: CASSQDRNYGYTF

j_gene: TRBJ2-2
v_gene: TRBV2
CDR3aa: CASSEAGGSVAGELFF

j_gene: TRBJ1-1
v_gene: TRBV11-2
CDR3aa: CASSYNRGTNTEAFF

j_gene: TRBJ1-4
v_gene: TRBV9
CDR3aa: CASSVGTGHEKLFF